The 5 T cell receptor beta chains given below trace back to one sample, sequenced in a study of cytomegalovirus exposure and HLA in healthy donors. 60 Vbeta and 13 Jbeta primers were used in PCR. Only in-frame clones appear in the TCRdb table, and some are missing; sequencing was by immunoSEQ multiplex PCR. The table has around 200,000 clones, roughly 79% seen once. The sample comprised PBMCs. These receptors were obtained from a man in his late teens or twenties in good health and CMV-seronegative.

The chain employs TRBV7-8 and TRBJ1-5; 7 nucleotides match TRBD1. The CDR3 sequence is 17 residues long. J gave up 2 bases and V 4 bases, and 11 bases lay outside the gene matches. Germline CDR1 is SGHVS and CDR2 is FQNEAQ. The CDR3 bases are TGTGCCAGCAGCTACACCCCGACAGGGTTCCGCAATCAGCCCCAGCATTTT. Protein: CASSYTPTGFRNQPQHF.

About this clone: At the DNA level, this CDR3 is encoded by other sequences in the same sample as well. The rearrangement links TRBV30 to TRBJ2-5; 9 bases fit TRBD1. Losses at the gene ends were 0 bases for V and 5 bases for J; bases not matched to a gene: 7. There are 15 residues in the CDR3. Germline V gene sequence: CDR1 GTSNPN, CDR2 SVGIG (reference sequence). This CDR3 is CAWSVQQGAGETQYF. For the CDR3, the DNA is TGTGCCTGGAGTGTACAACAGGGGGCGGGGGAGACCCAGTACTTC.

The chain uses TRBV4-3 and TRBJ2-1, with TRBD2 matching over 7 bases. The germline CDR1 and CDR2 sequences are LGHNA and YSLEER. The length of the CDR3 is 17 residues. V gave up 4 bases and J gave up 10 bases; unmatched junction bases: 19. The CDR3 here is CASSPSVRDYPVREQFF. The CDR3 bases are TGCGCCAGCAGCCCCTCTGTCCGGGACTACCCCGTCCGCGAGCAGTTCTTC.

The chain employs TRBV9 and TRBJ2-3; 10 nucleotides match TRBD2. The V gene's germline CDR1 is SGDLS and CDR2 YYNGEE. CDR3 length: 16 residues. Trimming took 3 bases from V and 2 from J; bases not matched to a gene: 6. DNA for the CDR3: TGTGCCAGCAGCGCTCTAGCGGGGGCCAACACAGATACGCAGTATTTT. Its translation: CASSALAGANTDTQYF.

The rearrangement uses TRBV2 and TRBJ1-3, with D maybe TRBD1 (5 bases). V lost 3 bases, J lost 9 bases, and 6 bases lay in between. CDR3 length: 11 amino acids. The germline CDR1 and CDR2 sequences are SNHLY and FYNNEI. In nucleotides, the CDR3 is TGTGCCAGCAGTGACGGGGGCACCATATATTTT. It yields the protein CASSDGGTIYF.